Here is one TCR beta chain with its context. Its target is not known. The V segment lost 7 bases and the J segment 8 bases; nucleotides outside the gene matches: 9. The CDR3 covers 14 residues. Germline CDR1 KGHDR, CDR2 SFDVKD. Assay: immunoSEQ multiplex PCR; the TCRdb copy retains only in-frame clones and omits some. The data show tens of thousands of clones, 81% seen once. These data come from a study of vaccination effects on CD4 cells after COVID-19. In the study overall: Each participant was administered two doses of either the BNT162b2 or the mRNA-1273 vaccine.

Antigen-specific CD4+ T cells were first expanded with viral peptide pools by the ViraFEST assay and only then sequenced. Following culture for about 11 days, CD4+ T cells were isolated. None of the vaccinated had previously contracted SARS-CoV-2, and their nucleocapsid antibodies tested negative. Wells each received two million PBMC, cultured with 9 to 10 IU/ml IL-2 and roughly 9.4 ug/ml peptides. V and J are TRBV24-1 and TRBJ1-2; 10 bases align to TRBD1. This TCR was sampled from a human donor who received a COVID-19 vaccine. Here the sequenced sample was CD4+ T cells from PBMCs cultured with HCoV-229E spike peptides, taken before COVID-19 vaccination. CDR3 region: CATRGTGEKEGYTF. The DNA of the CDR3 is TGTGCCACCAGGGGGACAGGGGAGAAGGAGGGCTACACCTTC.